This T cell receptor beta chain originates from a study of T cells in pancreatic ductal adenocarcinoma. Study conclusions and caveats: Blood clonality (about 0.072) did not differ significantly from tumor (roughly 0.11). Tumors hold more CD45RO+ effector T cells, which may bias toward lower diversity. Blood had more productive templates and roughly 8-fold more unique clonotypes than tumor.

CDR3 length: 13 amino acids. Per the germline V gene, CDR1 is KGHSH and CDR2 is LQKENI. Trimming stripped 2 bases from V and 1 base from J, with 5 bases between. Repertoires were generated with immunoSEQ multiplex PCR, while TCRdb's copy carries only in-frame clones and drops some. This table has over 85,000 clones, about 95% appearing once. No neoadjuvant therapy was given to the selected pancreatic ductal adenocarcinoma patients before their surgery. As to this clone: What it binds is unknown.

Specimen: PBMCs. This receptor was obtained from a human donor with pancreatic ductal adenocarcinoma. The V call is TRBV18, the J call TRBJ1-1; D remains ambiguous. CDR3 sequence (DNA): TGTGCCAGCTCACCAATAGAGAACACTGAAGCTTTCTTT. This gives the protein CASSPIENTEAFF.